This TCR beta chain was captured in a study of blood T cell repertoires in COVID-19. Study-level information: Sites across the United States, Italy and Spain contributed samples from acute and convalescent COVID-19. PBMCs, B-cell-depleted T cells, or T cells provided the cDNA or gDNA that made up the material.

Germline loops: CDR1 ENHRY, CDR2 SYGVKD. The CDR3 consists of 16 residues. The junction had 13 bases not matched to a gene; V was cut back by 1 base and J by 15 bases. How the authors handled the data: Amplification of reference gene primers provided the estimated nucleated cell counts. Sequencing used immunoSEQ multiplex PCR; TCRdb keeps in-frame clones, though not all of them. The D gene and trimming were derived from the DNA, and the V and J assignments and clone size from that table. The repertoire holds about 14,000 clones, with 65% to 90% as singletons. The genes are TRBV10-3 and TRBJ2-1; 12 positions match TRBD2. The sample taken for sequencing was peripheral blood. The TCR was taken from a woman between 50 and 59 years old with active or convalescent COVID-19. CDR3 sequence: CAISEWTSGTRVQLFF. As DNA, the CDR3 is TGTGCCATCAGTGAGTGGACTAGCGGGACGCGGGTTCAGCTGTTCTTC.